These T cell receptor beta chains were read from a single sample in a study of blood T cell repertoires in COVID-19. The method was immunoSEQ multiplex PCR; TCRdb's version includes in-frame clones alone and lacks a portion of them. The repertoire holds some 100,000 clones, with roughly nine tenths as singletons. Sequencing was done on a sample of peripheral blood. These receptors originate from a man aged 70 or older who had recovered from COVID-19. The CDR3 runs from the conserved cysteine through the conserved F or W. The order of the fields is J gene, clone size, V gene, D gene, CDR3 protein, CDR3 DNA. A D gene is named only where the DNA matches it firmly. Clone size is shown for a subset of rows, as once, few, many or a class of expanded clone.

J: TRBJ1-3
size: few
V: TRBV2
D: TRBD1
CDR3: CASRTGVAGNTIYF
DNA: TGTGCCAGCAGGACAGGGGTTGCTGGAAACACCATATATTTT

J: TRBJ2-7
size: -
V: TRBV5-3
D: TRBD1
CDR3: CARSTRPGTVLREQYF
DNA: TGTGCCAGAAGCACGCGTCCCGGGACAGTTCTACGGGAGCAGTACTTC

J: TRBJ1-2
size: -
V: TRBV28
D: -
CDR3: CASSSWGGRGYTF
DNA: TGTGCCAGCAGTTCCTGGGGGGGGCGAGGCTACACCTTC

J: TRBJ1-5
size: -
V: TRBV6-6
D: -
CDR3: CASSYLQGSQPQHF
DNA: TGTGCCAGCAGTTACTTACAGGGATCTCAGCCCCAGCATTTT

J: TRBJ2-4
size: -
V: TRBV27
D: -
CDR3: CASSFRGLAKNIQYF
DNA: TGTGCCAGCAGTTTCAGGGGTCTAGCCAAAAACATTCAGTACTTC

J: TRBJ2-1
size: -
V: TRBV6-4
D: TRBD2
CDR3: CASSDVSGGAEQFF
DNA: TGTGCCAGCAGTGACGTAAGCGGGGGGGCAGAGCAGTTCTTC

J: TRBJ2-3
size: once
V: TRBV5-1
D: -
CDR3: CASSLSLRAGTSTDTQYF
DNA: TGCGCCAGCAGCTTGAGTCTAAGGGCGGGCACTAGCACAGATACGCAGTATTTT

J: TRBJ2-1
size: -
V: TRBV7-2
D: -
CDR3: CASSLLQGYHEQFF
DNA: TGTGCCAGCAGCTTACTCCAGGGGTACCATGAGCAGTTCTTC

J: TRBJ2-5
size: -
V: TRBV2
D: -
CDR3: CASSIDYSSETQYF
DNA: TGTGCCAGCAGCATCGACTACTCCTCGGAGACCCAGTACTTC

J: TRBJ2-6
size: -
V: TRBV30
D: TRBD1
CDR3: CAWRALQGSGANVLTF
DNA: TGTGCCTGGAGAGCTCTACAGGGGTCCGGGGCCAACGTCCTGACTTTC